The 31 T cell receptor beta chains presented below share a single source sample, sequenced in a study of cytomegalovirus exposure and HLA in healthy donors. Vbeta (60) and Jbeta (13) primers were used in the PCR. Clones were sequenced by immunoSEQ multiplex PCR, and TCRdb holds only the in-frame ones, with some missing. The data show over 90,000 clones, more than 75% seen once. Sequenced: PBMCs. The receptors shown here come from a woman younger than 35 in good health and CMV-seropositive.

This chain uses TRBV28 with TRBJ1-1; possibly TRBD1 for D (5 bases). This CDR3 has 13 amino acids. CDR1 and CDR2 (germline): MDHEN, SYDVKM. The V end was cut by 6 bases, the J end by 0 bases, with 8 bases between. For the CDR3, the DNA is TGTGCCAGCAGCCCCAGGGTGAACACTGAAGCTTTCTTT. This gives the protein CASSPRVNTEAFF.

The chain joins TRBV4-3 to TRBJ1-3, with 7 nucleotides matching TRBD1. The CDR3 covers 15 residues. Looked up from germline, CDR1 is LGHNA and CDR2 is YSLEER. V was pared by 0 bases and J by 3 bases, with 2 bases of the junction left unmatched. The CDR3 reads CASSQDGTVGNTIYF. CDR3 DNA sequence: TGCGCCAGCAGCCAAGATGGGACAGTTGGAAACACCATATATTTT.

On this clone: One end of the junction varies from germline; a read error may be responsible. CDR3 bases: TGTGCCAGCAGGGAAGCTAGCTACGAGCAGTACTTC. Its translation: CASREASYEQYF. The chain recombines TRBV2 with TRBJ2-7; D is unclear. The CDR3 sequence is 12 residues long. Germline-derived CDR1 and CDR2 are SNHLY and FYNNEI.

The chain combines TRBV12-5 with TRBJ2-5; D perhaps matches TRBD2 (6 bases). Trimming took off 6 bases at V and 5 bases at J, with 19 bases between the two ends. CDR1 LGHNT and CDR2 FRNRAP come from the germline V gene. The CDR3 spans 15 residues. Here the CDR3 reads CASGGDPGRGETQYF. In nucleotides, the CDR3 is TGTGCTAGTGGGGGGGATCCGGGCCGGGGGGAGACCCAGTACTTC.

J is TRBJ1-2 and V is TRBV7-9; TRBD1 matches 7 bases. Germline assignment: CDR1 SEHNR and CDR2 FQNEAQ (reference sequence). The CDR3 extends over 17 amino acids. The J segment lost 5 bases and the V segment lost 4 bases, leaving 16 bases of the junction unmatched. The CDR3 protein is CASSSTRTGDEPYGYTF. In nucleotides, the CDR3 is TGTGCCAGCAGCTCTACCCGGACAGGAGACGAACCGTATGGCTACACCTTC.

This chain uses TRBV7-3 with TRBJ1-2; 11 nucleotides align to TRBD1. Germline V CDR1 and CDR2: SGHTA, FQGTGA. Losses at the gene ends were 6 bases for V and 6 bases for J; bases not matched to a gene: 6. This CDR3 comprises 14 residues. The CDR3 DNA reads TGTGCCAGCAGTAGGGACAGGGGGAGCGATGGCTACACCTTC. The encoded protein is CASSRDRGSDGYTF.

CDR3 residues: CASSQGEYNEQFF. The CDR3 DNA follows: TGTGCCAGCTCACAGGGGGAATACAATGAGCAGTTCTTC. V and J are TRBV18 and TRBJ2-1, with a possible D match to TRBD1 (6 bases). V was clipped by 4 bases and J by 4 bases, with 8 bases between them. Per germline, CDR1 KGHSH and CDR2 LQKENI. This CDR3 is built from 13 residues. The entire variable domain, with the rest obtained from reference TRBV18 and TRBJ2-1, is as follows: NAGVMQNPRHLVRRRGQEARLRCSPMKGHSHVYWYRQLPEEGLKFMVYLQKENIIDESGMPKERFSAEFPKEGPSILRIQQVVRGDSAAYFCASSQGEYNEQFFGPGTRLTVL.

The chain combines TRBV2 with TRBJ2-5, with 8 positions matching TRBD1. After removal of 3 bases from V and 1 base from J, the junction contained 4 bases not matched to a gene. Per the germline V gene, CDR1 is SNHLY and CDR2 is FYNNEI. There are 15 residues in the CDR3. The CDR3 DNA follows: TGTGCCAGCAGTGATCAGGGGGCGACCCAAGAGACCCAGTACTTC. It yields the protein CASSDQGATQETQYF.

The V call is TRBV7-3, the J call TRBJ2-3; the D gene is possibly TRBD1 (5 bases). Trimming took off 5 bases at V and 6 bases at J, with 21 bases between the two ends. The germline gives CDR1 SGHTA, CDR2 FQGTGA. CDR3 length: 16 amino acids. The DNA of the CDR3 is TGTGCCAGCAGCGTGCAGGGTATTTCAGGTGCCGATACGCAGTATTTT. This encodes CASSVQGISGADTQYF.

This clone was counted between two and nine times. CDR3: CSVAPGQGVVSYEQFF. The CDR3 DNA sequence: TGCAGCGTTGCCCCGGGACAGGGGGTGGTTAGCTATGAGCAGTTCTTC. The chain is built from TRBV29-1 and TRBJ2-1; 11 bases fit TRBD1. With V trimmed by 4 bases and J by 8 bases, 13 bases remained unmatched. Germline CDR1 SQVTM, CDR2 ANQGSEA. The CDR3 contains 16 residues.

The chain couples TRBV6-5 to TRBJ2-1, with D perhaps TRBD2 (7 bases). The V end was cut by 2 bases, the J end by 6 bases, with 14 bases between. Germline V CDR1 and CDR2: MNHEY, SVGAGI. This CDR3 region has 15 residues. The CDR3 sequence: CASSYGGGPGNEQFF. The CDR3 DNA follows: TGTGCCAGCAGTTACGGGGGGGGGCCGGGCAATGAGCAGTTCTTC.

The V and J genes are TRBV18 and TRBJ2-1; 9 bases fit TRBD2. Trimming at V came to 3 bases and at J to 1 base, leaving 7 bases not matched to a gene. Germline V gene sequence: CDR1 KGHSH, CDR2 LQKENI. The CDR3 consists of 17 residues. This CDR3 is CASSPSGRGGSYNEQFF. The CDR3 bases are TGTGCCAGCTCACCTAGCGGGAGAGGGGGATCCTACAATGAGCAGTTCTTC. The variable domain in full, completed from reference TRBV18 and TRBJ2-1, reads NAGVMQNPRHLVRRRGQEARLRCSPMKGHSHVYWYRQLPEEGLKFMVYLQKENIIDESGMPKERFSAEFPKEGPSILRIQQVVRGDSAAYFCASSPSGRGGSYNEQFFGPGTRLTVL.

This clone was found a few times. This chain links TRBV4-2 with TRBJ2-7; TRBD1 matches at 9 bases. V was clipped by 2 bases and J by 5 bases; unmatched bases: 7. The CDR3 spans 15 residues. Germline CDR1 is LGHNA and CDR2 is YNFKEQ. CDR3 amino acids: CASSQSGTGFHEQYF. In DNA, the CDR3 is TGTGCCAGCAGCCAATCCGGGACAGGGTTCCACGAGCAGTACTTC.

J is TRBJ2-5 and V is TRBV28, with a tentative D call TRBD1 (5 bases). The CDR3 runs 14 residues. The germline V and J ends were trimmed by 1 base and 4 bases, with 10 bases remaining between them. The germline V gene has CDR1 MDHEN and CDR2 SYDVKM. CDR3 bases: TGTGCCAGCAGTTTATCCAGGGTCCGAGAGACCCAGTACTTC. Translating gives CASSLSRVRETQYF.

This chain joins TRBV28 and TRBJ1-2; perhaps TRBD1 as D (5 bases). Germline CDR1 reads MDHEN; CDR2 reads SYDVKM. The CDR3 has 12 residues. Trimming left V 3 bases short and J 7 bases short, with 9 bases between. CDR3 loop: CASSFPGGGYTF. In DNA form, the CDR3 reads TGTGCCAGCAGTTTCCCCGGGGGTGGCTACACCTTC.

This chain joins TRBV9 and TRBJ2-3; TRBD2 aligns across 7 bases. This CDR3 is built from 15 residues. Per the germline V gene, CDR1 is SGDLS and CDR2 is YYNGEE. The V segment lost 3 bases and the J segment 0 bases; nucleotides outside the gene matches: 4. CDR3 region: CASSEKAGSTDTQYF. Written as DNA, the CDR3 is TGTGCCAGCAGCGAAAAAGCGGGAAGCACAGATACGCAGTATTTT. Supplemented by reference TRBV9 and TRBJ2-3, the full variable domain reads DSGVTQTPKHLITATGQRVTLRCSPRSGDLSVYWYQQSLDQGLQFLIQYYNGEERAKGNILERFSAQQFPDLHSELNLSSLELGDSALYFCASSEKAGSTDTQYFGPGTRLTVL.

Only one count was recorded for this clone. The J gene is TRBJ2-3, the V gene TRBV6-4, with 8 nucleotides matching TRBD1. This CDR3 has 16 amino acids. Germline V gene data show CDR1 as MRHNA and CDR2 as SNTAGT. The J segment lost 6 bases and the V segment lost 3 bases, leaving 11 bases of the junction unmatched. CDR3 DNA sequence: TGTGCCAGCAGTGAAGGACAGGGTATAATTCTGGATACGCAGTATTTT. This translates into CASSEGQGIILDTQYF.

V and J are TRBV2 and TRBJ2-1, with D perhaps TRBD2 (6 bases). CDR1 SNHLY and CDR2 FYNNEI come from the germline V gene. Deletions cut 7 bases from V and 7 bases from J, with 11 bases between. The CDR3 length is 12 residues. CDR3 DNA sequence: TGTGCCAGCACTTTAGCGGAGAATGAGCAGTTCTTC. Protein product: CASTLAENEQFF. Together with reference TRBV2 and TRBJ2-1, the CDR3 gives the full variable domain: EPEVTQTPSHQVTQMGQEVILRCVPISNHLYFYWYRQILGQKVEFLVSFYNNEISEKSEIFDDQFSVERPDGSNFTLKIRSTKLEDSAMYFCASTLAENEQFFGPGTRLTVL.

The chain recombines TRBV5-6 with TRBJ2-5; 9 bases are shared with TRBD1. V trimming: 1 base; J trimming: 2 bases; junction bases outside the gene matches: 3. The length of the CDR3 is 15 residues. The germline CDR1 and CDR2 sequences are SGHDT and YYEEEE. The CDR3 coding sequence is TGTGCCAGCAGCTTGCCGGGACAGGGACAAGAGACCCAGTACTTC. Translation gives CASSLPGQGQETQYF.

The chain has TRBV27 and TRBJ2-4; D is perhaps TRBD2 (6 bases). Germline lookup yields CDR1 MNHEY and CDR2 SMNVEV (reference sequence). The CDR3 length is 15 residues. Trimming pared 5 bases from V and 8 bases from J, leaving 19 bases between. The CDR3 DNA is TGTGCCAGCAGTCCCTATTTCGGGGGATGGTACATTCAGTACTTC. Translated, it gives CASSPYFGGWYIQYF.

V gene TRBV5-1 combines with J gene TRBJ2-3, with unresolved D. The CDR3 spans 12 residues. The germline V gene has CDR1 SGHRS and CDR2 YFSETQ. Between the trimmed V and J ends, which lost 0 bases and 6 bases, there was a span of 5 bases. The CDR3 DNA reads as TGCGCCAGCAGCTTGGAGGAGGATACGCAGTATTTT. This codes for CASSLEEDTQYF.

The rearrangement joins TRBV28 to TRBJ2-7; the D gene is possibly TRBD1 (8 bases). Trimming took off 1 base at V and 1 base at J, with 20 bases between the two ends. Per germline, CDR1 MDHEN and CDR2 SYDVKM. The CDR3 has 18 amino acids. The DNA of the CDR3 is TGTGCCAGCAGTTTATCGACAGGGGAGGGATATAGGTCCTACGAGCAGTACTTC. Translating it yields CASSLSTGEGYRSYEQYF.

This clone was seen a handful of times. The chain couples TRBV18 to TRBJ1-3; 9 nucleotides line up with TRBD1. Germline trimming cut 3 bases from V and 2 bases from J; bases unmatched to any gene: 5. The CDR3 loop spans 16 amino acids. Germline-derived CDR1 and CDR2 are KGHSH and LQKENI. The CDR3 region has the DNA TGTGCCAGCTCACCCCGGGACAGGGTGGCTGGAAACACCATATATTTT. Translation gives CASSPRDRVAGNTIYF.

The table lists this clone with a few counts. The V gene is TRBV6-5, the J gene TRBJ2-5, with D uncertain. Trimming cost V 6 bases and J 2 bases, with 4 bases left between them. Germline values: CDR1 MNHEY, CDR2 SVGAGI. The CDR3 loop spans 11 amino acids. Written as DNA, the CDR3 is TGTGCCAGCAGACATCAAGAGACCCAGTACTTC. Its protein is CASRHQETQYF.

Only a few counts were recorded for this clone. This chain links TRBV9 with TRBJ2-3; D may be TRBD2 (6 bases). The V gene's germline CDR1 is SGDLS and CDR2 YYNGEE. With 0 bases removed from V and 3 bases from J, the gap between germline ends came to 8 bases. The CDR3 sequence is 14 residues long. The CDR3 loop reads CASSVDGGTDTQYF. The CDR3 region has the DNA TGTGCCAGCAGCGTAGACGGGGGAACAGATACGCAGTATTTT.

The chain combines TRBV27 with TRBJ2-7, with D possibly matching TRBD1 (6 bases). The CDR3 is made up of 15 amino acids. With 2 bases removed from V and 3 bases from J, the gap between germline ends came to 14 bases. Germline loops: CDR1 MNHEY, CDR2 SMNVEV (reference sequence). The CDR3 nucleotides are TGTGCCAGCAGTTTAGGGCAAGGGGGAAACTACGAGCAGTACTTC. Its protein product is CASSLGQGGNYEQYF.

The chain has TRBV7-8 and TRBJ2-3, with 13 bases identical to TRBD2. Germline lookup yields CDR1 SGHVS and CDR2 FQNEAQ. CDR3 size: 14 residues. J lost 2 bases, V lost 9 bases, and 2 bases had no gene match. The CDR3 is CASGLAGDTDTQYF. The CDR3 nucleotides are TGTGCCAGTGGACTAGCGGGAGACACAGATACGCAGTATTTT.

The V gene is TRBV30, the J gene TRBJ2-1; 8 positions match TRBD1. V dropped 1 base and J dropped 3; count of bases not matched to a gene: 8. Per the germline V gene, CDR1 is GTSNPN and CDR2 is SVGIG (reference sequence). This CDR3 spans 16 amino acids. CDR3: CAWSGLGQGGYNEQFF. DNA of the CDR3: TGTGCCTGGAGTGGCCTAGGACAGGGCGGCTACAATGAGCAGTTCTTC.

The CDR3 DNA follows: TGCGCCAGCAGTGAGGACGGGACAGTCTACGAGCAGTACTTC. Translation: CASSEDGTVYEQYF. The V call is TRBV10-2, the J call TRBJ2-7; 7 bases are a match to TRBD1. CDR1 is WSHSY and CDR2 is SAAADI in the germline V gene. V lost 2 bases to trimming and J lost 3 bases; unmatched junction nucleotides: 4. CDR3 length: 14 amino acids.

This rearrangement joins TRBV6-1 to TRBJ1-5, with 9 bases identical to TRBD1. The CDR3 spans 15 residues. Germline V lookup: CDR1 MNHNS, CDR2 SASEGT. Trimming removed 6 bases from V and 7 bases from J; junction bases left unmatched: 10. Written as DNA, the CDR3 is TGTGCCAGCAGCGATACAGGGGGCGCGAAACAGCCCCAGCATTTT. As protein: CASSDTGGAKQPQHF.

The J gene is TRBJ2-5, the V gene TRBV28; TRBD1 matches 7 bases. V dropped 4 bases and J dropped 5; count of bases not matched to a gene: 16. Germline V gives CDR1 MDHEN, CDR2 SYDVKM. The CDR3 has 17 residues. The CDR3 protein is CASSSSDRLGFWETQYF. CDR3 in DNA: TGTGCCAGCAGTTCCTCGGACAGGCTGGGTTTCTGGGAGACCCAGTACTTC.